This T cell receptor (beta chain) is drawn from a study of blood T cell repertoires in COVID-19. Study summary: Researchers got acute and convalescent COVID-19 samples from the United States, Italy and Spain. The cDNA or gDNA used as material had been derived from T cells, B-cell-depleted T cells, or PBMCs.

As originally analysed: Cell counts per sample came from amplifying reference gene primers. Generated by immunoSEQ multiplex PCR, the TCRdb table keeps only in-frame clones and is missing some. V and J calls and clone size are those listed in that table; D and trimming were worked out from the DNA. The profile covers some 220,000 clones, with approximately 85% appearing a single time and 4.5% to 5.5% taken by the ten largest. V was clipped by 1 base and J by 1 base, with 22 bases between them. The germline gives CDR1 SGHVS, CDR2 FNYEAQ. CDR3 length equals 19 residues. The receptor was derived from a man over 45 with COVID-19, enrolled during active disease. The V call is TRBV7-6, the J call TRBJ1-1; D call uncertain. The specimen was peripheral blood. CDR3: CASSLVSGVSPTGNTEAFF. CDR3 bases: TGTGCCAGCAGCTTAGTTTCTGGTGTCAGCCCCACGGGGAACACTGAAGCTTTCTTT.